This entry features one TCR beta chain sequence. Other DNA sequences within the sample encode an identical CDR3. With 60 Vbeta and 13 Jbeta primers, the PCR was carried out. Measured with immunoSEQ multiplex PCR; TCRdb has only the in-frame clones, and not every one. Found here are 140,000 or so clones, around 75% of them singletons; the top ten hold 1.2%. The data were obtained in a study of cytomegalovirus exposure and HLA in healthy donors. Trimming removed 1 base from V and 2 bases from J, with 9 bases in between. CDR1 and CDR2 from the germline V gene are SNHLY and FYNNEI. The CDR3 runs 15 residues.

Sequenced sample: PBMCs. The TCR sequence derives from a female donor in good health and CMV-seronegative. The chain recombines TRBV2 with TRBJ2-1; possible D gene TRBD1, 6 bases. The CDR3 region has the DNA TGTGCCAGCAGTGAAGGCAGGGGTGCCTACAATGAGCAGTTCTTC. Translated: CASSEGRGAYNEQFF.